This T cell receptor beta chain is from a study of blood T cell repertoires in COVID-19. Study in general: Samples taken during acute and convalescent COVID-19 were collected in the United States, Italy and Spain. T cells, B-cell-depleted T cells, or PBMCs provided the cDNA or gDNA that served as material.

In the source study's methods: Amplification of reference gene primers provided the estimated nucleated cell counts. TCRdb's copy holds only in-frame clones and misses some; the assay was immunoSEQ multiplex PCR. The V and J calls and the clone size are those of that table, but D and trimming were determined from the DNA. Among 20,000 to 25,000 clones, about 83% were seen once, and the ten largest hold 48%. This clone has a handful of counts. The sequence came from a man aged 65 to 79 with acute or convalescent COVID-19. The specimen was peripheral blood.

CDR3: CASSRGQGDNEKLFF. The CDR3 DNA sequence: TGTGCCAGCTCTCGCGGACAGGGGGATAATGAAAAACTGTTTTTT. The gene calls are TRBV18 and TRBJ1-4; 10 nucleotides line up with TRBD1. With V trimmed by 6 bases and J by 4 bases, 5 bases remained unmatched. The germline gives CDR1 KGHSH, CDR2 LQKENI. The CDR3 sequence is 15 residues long.